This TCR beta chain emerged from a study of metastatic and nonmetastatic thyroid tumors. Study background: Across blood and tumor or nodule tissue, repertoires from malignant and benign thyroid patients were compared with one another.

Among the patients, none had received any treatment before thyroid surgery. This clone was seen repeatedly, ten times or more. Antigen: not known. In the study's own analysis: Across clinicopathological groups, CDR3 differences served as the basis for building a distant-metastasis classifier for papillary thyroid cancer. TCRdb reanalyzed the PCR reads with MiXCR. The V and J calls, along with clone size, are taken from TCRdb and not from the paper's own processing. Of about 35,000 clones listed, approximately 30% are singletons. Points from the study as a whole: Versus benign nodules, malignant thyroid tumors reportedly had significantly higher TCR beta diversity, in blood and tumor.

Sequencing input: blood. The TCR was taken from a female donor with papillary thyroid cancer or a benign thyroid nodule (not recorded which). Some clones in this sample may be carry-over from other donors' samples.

DNA of the CDR3: TGTGCCAGCACAAGGGGACAGGAGAACACCGGGGAGCTGTTTTTT. This codes for CASTRGQENTGELFF. The genes are TRBV6-1 and TRBJ2-2, with 8 bases lining up with TRBD1. J gave up 1 base and V 7 bases, and 5 bases lay outside the gene matches. The CDR3 runs 15 residues. Germline loops: CDR1 MNHNS, CDR2 SASEGT.